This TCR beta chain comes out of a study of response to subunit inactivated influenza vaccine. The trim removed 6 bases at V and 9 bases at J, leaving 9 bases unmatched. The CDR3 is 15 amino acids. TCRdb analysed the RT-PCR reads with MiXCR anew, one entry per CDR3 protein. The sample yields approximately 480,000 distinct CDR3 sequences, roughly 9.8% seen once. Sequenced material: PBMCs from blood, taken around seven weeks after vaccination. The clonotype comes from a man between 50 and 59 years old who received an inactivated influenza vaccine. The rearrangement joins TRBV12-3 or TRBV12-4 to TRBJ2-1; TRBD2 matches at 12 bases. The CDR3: CASSLTSGRWSEQFF. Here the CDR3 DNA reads TGTGCCAGCAGCCTAACTAGCGGGAGGTGGAGTGAGCAGTTCTTC.